The clone carrying this TCR beta chain has only a few counts. These data originate in a study of cytomegalovirus exposure and HLA in healthy donors. The CDR3 covers 14 residues. V lost 5 bases and J lost 8, with 16 bases in between. The germline CDR1 and CDR2 sequences are WSHSY and SAAADI. The study ran its PCR with 60 Vbeta and 13 Jbeta primers. Measured with immunoSEQ multiplex PCR; TCRdb has only the in-frame clones, and not every one. The sample consists of 100,000 or so clones, about three quarters of them appearing once. This receptor was identified in a woman in her 40s in good health and CMV-seropositive. Sample: PBMCs. This chain links TRBV10-2 with TRBJ2-1, with D possibly TRBD2 on 6 matching bases. CDR3 sequence reads: CASSWGLVSHEQFF. The CDR3 DNA is TGCGCCAGCAGTTGGGGACTCGTATCACATGAGCAGTTCTTC.